This TCR beta chain was captured by sequencing in a study of cytotoxic CD8 clonotypes in ibrutinib-treated CLL (dated by TCRdb to the early 2020s). Background for the entire study: The cohort included around 15 treatment-naive and fewer than 12 relapsed/refractory patients; around 17 were IGHV unmutated. All remission and progressive disease samples were collected while patients were still receiving ibrutinib. On average, each sample yielded around 250,000 productive templates and 94,082 productive rearrangements. Of the roughly 86 people in the trial, around 25 had longitudinal samples available. Cryopreserved peripheral blood mononuclear cells were obtained prior to treatment, at the time of response, and at either disease progression or sustained remission. Partial responses were observed in around 25 patients and complete responses in 2; after a median follow-up of 68 months, remission was maintained in about 15 patients and progression was observed in roughly 12. The response samples were drawn at a median of around eleven months into treatment, with a range of about 6 to 36 months. Broader findings and caveats from the paper: Clonality rose at ibrutinib response, remained stable during sustained remission, and dropped back toward baseline at progression. At baseline, clonality was higher than in age-matched healthy donors and showed a strong correlation with circulating CD8+ T-cell counts. Public clonotypes were found to be uncommon and were observed to contract or remain stable during treatment; the increase in clonality was shown to reflect expansion of private clonotypes at ibrutinib response. Sampling times were not matched between patients in sustained remission and patients whose disease was progressing, and lymph node repertoires were not examined.

V and J are truncated by 0 bases and 8 bases respectively, leaving an intervening sequence of 9 bases. According to the germline V gene, CDR1 reads SGDLS and CDR2 reads YYNGEE. Reading from cysteine to phenylalanine, the CDR3 counts 13 amino acids. Left in the record is the CDR3 DNA by itself, 39 bases read in frame from the first base. This specimen's time point label, interpreted: roughly 23 months on ibrutinib. For TCR beta library preparation, 2 to 2.5 micrograms of genomic DNA were isolated from cryopreserved PBMCs. Longitudinal blood samples from CLL patients receiving ibrutinib monotherapy were subjected to high-throughput TCR beta sequencing. The patients took part in an open-label, single-center phase 2 trial of ibrutinib monotherapy. A MiSeq instrument was used for deep resolution sequencing, which targeted depths ranging from 1 in 1 million up to 1 in 200,000 T cells, with coverage averaging 10x for each clonotype. TCR beta libraries were generated with the immunoSEQ hsTCRB Kit. Regarding the original processing steps: ImmunoSEQ Data Assistant and ImmunoSEQ Analyzer were used for data analysis, and V, D and J genes were assigned according to IMGT definitions. Clonality, which ranges from 0 to 1, was calculated by subtracting the normalized Shannon entropy of productive rearrangement frequencies from one. Only overrepresented clonotypes making up at least 0.05% of the repertoire of each patient were included in the public clonotype analysis. About a dozen age-matched healthy donor repertoires from immuneACCESS were used as controls for clonality. TCRdb stores this immuneACCESS table with in-frame sequences only. Part of the clones is absent; in the studies checked, under half of the shortfall reflects unresolved V genes, and no reason is known for the rest. For V, J and clone size, that table is used; D and trimming come from the DNA. The sample has about 120,000 clones on record, 55% to 75% of them singletons. The ten largest clones represent under 45% of the sample.

Notes on this clone: It has no known antigen specificity. No much larger clone is present one base from it, and per-base qualities are unavailable.

The chain was built from TRBV9 and TRBJ2-1; the D gene is perhaps TRBD1 or TRBD2, each of them matching over 5 bases. Sequenced material: PBMCs, taken after 24 months of ibrutinib treatment. The receptor was derived from a human donor with chronic lymphocytic leukemia. The nucleotide sequence is TGTGCCAGCAGCGTAGTGGGGGTTTATGAGCAGTTCTTC. It translates to CASSVVGVYEQFF.